This T cell receptor (beta chain) is from a study of regulatory T cells in long-lasting Graves disease. General study points: The study found lower TCR diversity in persistent Graves' patients than in newly diagnosed ones.

The time point was: newly diagnosed GD, antithyroid drugs for less than 3 months. Scientists built the TCR library using RNA that was extracted from PBMCs. The guidelines of the American Thyroid Association were the basis for diagnosing Graves' disease. A note on this clonotype: Its antigen is as yet unknown.

In building TCR beta libraries, iRepertoire HTBI primers were used together with Arm-PCR of CDR3 regions. Each CDR3 protein is one row after TCRdb ran MiXCR on the multiplex PCR reads. This table has more than 450,000 distinct CDR3 sequences, 12% appearing once. This sample also belongs to another study, concerning T cells in Graves' hyperthyroidism and ophthalmopathy. That source adds: Classification by a 13 V-J model distinguished ophthalmopathy from stable hyperthyroidism.

This clonotype was sampled from a woman in her 30s with Graves disease. The starting material was peripheral blood mononuclear cells (PBMCs), obtained at new diagnosis, from a patient treated with antithyroid drugs.

The CDR3 region is CASSILPGQGMNTEAFF. The DNA for the CDR3 is TGTGCCAGTAGTATTCTCCCCGGACAGGGAATGAACACTGAAGCTTTCTTT. The chain links TRBV19 to TRBJ1-1; 8 bases match TRBD1. V shed 3 bases and J 0 bases; nucleotides not matched to a gene: 9. This CDR3 region has 17 residues. Germline CDR1 reads LNHDA; CDR2 reads SQIVND (reference sequence). The full variable domain, rest sourced from reference TRBV19 and TRBJ1-1, is DGGITQSPKYLFRKEGQNVTLSCEQNLNHDAMYWYRQDPGQGLRLIYYSQIVNDFQKGDIAEGYSVSREKKESFPLTVTSAQKNPTAFYLCASSILPGQGMNTEAFFGQGTRLTVV.